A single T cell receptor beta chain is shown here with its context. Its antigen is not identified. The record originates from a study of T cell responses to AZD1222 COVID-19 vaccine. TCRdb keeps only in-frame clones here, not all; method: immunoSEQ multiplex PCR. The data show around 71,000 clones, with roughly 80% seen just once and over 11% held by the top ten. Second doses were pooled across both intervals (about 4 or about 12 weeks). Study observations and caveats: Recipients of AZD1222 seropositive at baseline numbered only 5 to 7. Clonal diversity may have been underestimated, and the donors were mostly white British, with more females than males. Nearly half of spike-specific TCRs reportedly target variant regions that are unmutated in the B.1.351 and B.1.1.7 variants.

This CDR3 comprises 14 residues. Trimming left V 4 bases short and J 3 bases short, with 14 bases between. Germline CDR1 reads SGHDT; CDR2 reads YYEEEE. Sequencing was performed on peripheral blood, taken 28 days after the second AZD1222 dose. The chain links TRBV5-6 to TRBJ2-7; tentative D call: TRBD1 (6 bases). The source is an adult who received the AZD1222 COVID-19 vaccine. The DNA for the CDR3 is TGTGCCAGCAGCCTCAGGACAGCTAACTACGAGCAGTACTTC. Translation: CASSLRTANYEQYF. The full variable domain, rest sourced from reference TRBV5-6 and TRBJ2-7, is DAGVTQSPTHLIKTRGQQVTLRCSPKSGHDTVSWYQQALGQGPQFIFQYYEEEERQRGNFPDRFSGHQFPNYSSELNVNALLLGDSALYLCASSLRTANYEQYFGPGTRLTVT.